Each of the 12 T cell receptor beta chains below was sequenced from the same sample in a study of cytomegalovirus exposure and HLA in healthy donors. Primers: 60 Vbeta forward and 13 Jbeta reverse. TCRdb's copy holds only in-frame clones and misses some; the assay was immunoSEQ multiplex PCR. This sample has some 220,000 clones, with 70% to 85% found just once. Source material: PBMCs. The origin of the receptors is a woman between 35 and 50 years old in good health and CMV-seronegative.

This chain connects TRBV4-2 to TRBJ2-5, with D hard to call. Trimming cost V 1 base and J 5 bases, with 11 bases left between them. Germline V gene lookup returns CDR1 LGHNA and CDR2 YNFKEQ. The CDR3 sequence is 14 residues long. Written as DNA, the CDR3 is TGTGCCAGCAGCCAAGGGATCGGAGAGGAGACCCAGTACTTC. It codes for CASSQGIGEETQYF.

The gene calls are TRBV6-5 and TRBJ1-3; 7 bases align to TRBD1. V shed 5 bases, J shed 2 bases, and the junction held 6 bases outside the gene matches. The V gene's germline CDR1 is MNHEY and CDR2 SVGAGI. There are 15 residues in the CDR3. This CDR3 reads CASSRVGQAGNTIYF. The DNA for the CDR3 is TGTGCCAGCAGTCGCGTCGGACAGGCTGGAAACACCATATATTTT.

The table lists this clone with a few counts. The genes are TRBV19 and TRBJ1-1, with D uncertain. Trimming pared 7 bases from V and 0 bases from J, leaving 12 bases between. The CDR3 has 14 amino acids. Per the germline V gene, CDR1 is LNHDA and CDR2 is SQIVND (reference sequence). The CDR3 DNA reads as TGTGCCAGTACAGTTGGACTGCTGAACACTGAAGCTTTCTTT. Translated: CASTVGLLNTEAFF.

This chain uses TRBV9 with TRBJ2-2; D is perhaps TRBD1 (5 bases). Trimming left V 3 bases short and J 0 bases short, with 9 bases between. This CDR3 comprises 15 residues. Germline loops: CDR1 SGDLS, CDR2 YYNGEE. This chain's CDR3 is CASSERTSNTGELFF. The CDR3 DNA is TGTGCCAGCAGCGAAAGGACATCGAACACCGGGGAGCTGTTTTTT.

This clone occurred once. The chain employs TRBV7-9 and TRBJ1-1, with D unclear. Germline lookup yields CDR1 SEHNR and CDR2 FQNEAQ (reference sequence). The CDR3 extends over 12 amino acids. V was pared by 4 bases and J by 4 bases, with 7 bases between. The CDR3 loop reads CASSSTATEAFF. As DNA, the CDR3 is TGTGCCAGCAGCTCTACAGCCACTGAAGCTTTCTTT.

The V call is TRBV4-1, the J call TRBJ1-1; D possibly corresponds to TRBD1 (5 bases). Deletions cut 3 bases from V and 3 bases from J, with 8 bases between. The length of the CDR3 is 13 residues. CDR1 is MGHRA and CDR2 is YSYEKL in the germline V gene. The CDR3 region is CASSHGGDTEAFF. The CDR3 nucleotides are TGCGCCAGCAGCCACGGGGGGGACACTGAAGCTTTCTTT.

The rearrangement links TRBV2 to TRBJ1-6; 8 bases align to TRBD1. The germline V gene encodes CDR1 SNHLY and CDR2 FYNNEI. The CDR3 length is 15 residues. V lost 3 bases and J lost 15; bases outside the gene matches: 13. The CDR3 nucleotides are TGTGCCAGCAGTGAGGGGCCAGGGGGCACCCTCAGCCTCCACTTT. It is translated as CASSEGPGGTLSLHF.

V is TRBV4-1 and J is TRBJ1-1; no clear D gene. V lost 4 bases to trimming and J lost 7 bases, with 22 bases between them. The CDR3 has 16 residues. Germline V lookup: CDR1 MGHRA, CDR2 YSYEKL. The DNA of the CDR3 is TGCGCCAGCAGCCGTAATGGAGGACTGCCGCCTGGTGAAGCTTTCTTT. It is translated as CASSRNGGLPPGEAFF.

The chain has TRBV6-6 and TRBJ1-2; TRBD1 agrees at 7 bases. This CDR3 is built from 14 residues. Trimming at V came to 9 bases and at J to 4 bases, leaving 11 bases not matched to a gene. CDR1 and CDR2 (germline): MNHNY, SVGAGI (reference sequence). The CDR3 bases are TGTGCCAGTACGGGACAGCAAAGGGGCTATGGCTACACCTTC. Its translation is CASTGQQRGYGYTF.

The CDR3 DNA sequence: TGTGCCAGCGCCCCGGACAGGGGGAGATCCGAGCAGTACTTC. The encoded protein is CASAPDRGRSEQYF. The V and J genes are TRBV7-6 and TRBJ2-7; TRBD1 agrees at 10 bases. Per the germline V gene, CDR1 is SGHVS and CDR2 is FNYEAQ. V lost 8 bases and J lost 6; bases outside the gene matches: 10. The CDR3 spans 14 residues.

The gene calls are TRBV6-5 and TRBJ1-1; no definite D call. V was trimmed by 6 bases and J by 0 bases, leaving 11 bases between them. Germline CDR1 reads MNHEY; CDR2 reads SVGAGI. The CDR3 runs 14 residues. CDR3 sequence: CASSRGDLNTEAFF. CDR3 bases: TGTGCCAGCAGCCGGGGAGATTTGAACACTGAAGCTTTCTTT.

This sequence joins TRBV19 and TRBJ1-2; weak D call: TRBD1 (5 bases). The germline V gene encodes CDR1 LNHDA and CDR2 SQIVND (reference sequence). V lost 10 bases and J 0 bases, leaving 15 bases between the germline ends. The CDR3 loop spans 14 amino acids. The CDR3 DNA sequence: TGTGCCACCTCAGACAGAGACTCTAACTATGGCTACACCTTC. This encodes CATSDRDSNYGYTF.